A selection of T cell receptor beta chains follows, all from one sample in a study of CD8 T cells in ankylosing spondylitis. TCRdb used MiXCR to reprocess the 5' RACE reads, holding one entry per CDR3 protein. The sample has approximately 9,400 distinct CDR3 sequences, roughly 3.9% seen once. Source material: blood, either unsorted or a sorted T cell fraction (not recorded which). The receptors here all came from a female donor with ankylosing spondylitis or in good health (not recorded which). Both conserved end residues are trimmed from each CDR3. The order of the fields is CDR3 protein, V gene, D gene. D genes are given only for firm matches.

ASSPRGGQGTYEQY TRBV9 TRBD1
ASSKGQGIPNEKLF TRBV9 TRBD1
ASSAKYSTGELF TRBV9 NA
ASGTIRGELF TRBV9 NA
ASSVDTLRNTGELF TRBV9 NA
ASSSRGSYEQY TRBV9 NA
ASSANRVAGELF TRBV9 NA
ASSVRRDRGDIYNEQF TRBV9 TRBD1
ASSVTPGQGYEQY TRBV9 TRBD1
ASSVKAGGPWGTDTQY TRBV9 TRBD2
ASSVAQGGVYEQY TRBV9 NA
ASSVEAVNTEAF TRBV9 NA
ASSVWPVVGETQY TRBV9 NA
ASSPRTGLNTEAF TRBV9 TRBD1
ASTRQGISLSETQY TRBV9 TRBD1
ASSSRRGAGETQY TRBV9 NA
ASSVEAVYNEQF TRBV9 NA
ASSPRDRGAEAF TRBV9 TRBD1
ASSVPTGGLSTGANVLT TRBV9 TRBD1
ASSPDGRAYEQY TRBV9 NA
ASSVDGTAPYEQY TRBV9 TRBD1
ASSAGRSYEQY TRBV9 NA
ASSVGGIVKDTQY TRBV9 NA
ASSLWDRNTGELF TRBV9 TRBD1
ASSPERPGGQETQY TRBV9 TRBD2
ASSGGEAEAF TRBV9 NA
ASSVNRMNTGELF TRBV9 NA
ASSVDRGAGEQY TRBV9 NA
ASSGRLDLSYNEQF TRBV9 NA
ASSVWGAAYNEQF TRBV9 NA
ASSVARGYNEQF TRBV9 NA
ASTLTGVMNTEAF TRBV9 TRBD1
ASSRGGSSGNTIY TRBV9 NA